These 22 T cell receptor beta chains were sequenced from one sample in a study of T cell clones after liver transplantation. The method was immunoSEQ multiplex PCR; TCRdb's version includes in-frame clones alone and lacks a portion of them. Altogether 99,000 or so clones are present, around 83% being singletons, with the ten largest covering 0.8% to 1%. The sequences come from CD4+ T cells from blood, collected before liver transplant. The receptors originated from a human donor who received a liver transplant.

The chain carries TRBV28 and TRBJ1-4, with 7 bases identical to TRBD1. The V gene end was trimmed by 4 bases and the J gene end by 5 bases; junction bases not matched to a gene: 7. Germline V lookup: CDR1 MDHEN, CDR2 SYDVKM. This CDR3 comprises 15 residues. CDR3 nucleotides: TGTGCCAGCAGTTCCCCGGGACAGATGAATGAAAAACTGTTTTTT. It codes for CASSSPGQMNEKLFF.

The chain uses TRBV18 and TRBJ1-5; no firm D call. V lost 6 bases, J lost 7 bases, and 22 bases lay in between. The CDR3 is 16 residues long. Germline V gene data show CDR1 as KGHSH and CDR2 as LQKENI. The CDR3: CASSAFGSAAGQPQHF. The CDR3, as DNA: TGTGCCAGCTCCGCGTTTGGCAGTGCCGCAGGACAGCCCCAGCATTTT.

V gene TRBV18 combines with J gene TRBJ2-2; D is ambiguous. Germline CDR1 is KGHSH and CDR2 is LQKENI. V lost 1 base and J lost 3, with 12 bases in between. The CDR3 is 16 amino acids. The CDR3 protein is CASSPQRVEHTGELFF. For the CDR3, the DNA is TGTGCCAGCTCACCACAACGTGTGGAGCACACCGGGGAGCTGTTTTTT.

This clone showed up just a few times. CDR3 amino acids: CASTAGVSGANVLTF. The CDR3 nucleotides read TGCGCCAGCACCGCGGGTGTCTCTGGGGCCAACGTCCTGACTTTC. This sequence joins TRBV5-1 and TRBJ2-6, with D possibly being TRBD2 (5 bases). CDR1 is SGHRS, CDR2 YFSETQ, per germline. The CDR3 has 15 residues. Trimming took off 6 bases at V and 0 bases at J, with 10 bases between the two ends.

J is TRBJ2-7 and V is TRBV10-2; 7 positions agree with TRBD1. The germline V gene encodes CDR1 WSHSY and CDR2 SAAADI. J gave up 1 base and V 3 bases, and 6 bases lay outside the gene matches. The CDR3 covers 15 residues. DNA for the CDR3: TGCGCCAGCAGTGACCACAGGGGTAGGTCCTACGAGCAGTACTTC. Residues: CASSDHRGRSYEQYF.

The V gene is TRBV6-5, the J gene TRBJ1-1; D gene ambiguous. Germline lookup yields CDR1 MNHEY and CDR2 SVGAGI. V lost 6 bases to trimming and J lost 5 bases, with 13 bases between them. The CDR3 is made up of 13 amino acids. The DNA of the CDR3 is TGTGCCAGCAGCCCACTGAGGAGGACTGAAGCTTTCTTT. Translated, it gives CASSPLRRTEAFF.

The chain couples TRBV7-2 to TRBJ2-7; tentatively, D is TRBD1 or TRBD2 (5 bases each). The germline gives CDR1 SGHTA, CDR2 FQGNSA. This CDR3 region has 14 residues. With 5 bases removed from V and 9 bases from J, the gap between germline ends came to 20 bases. The CDR3, as DNA: TGTGCCAGCAGCCTCATGGGCGCAGGGAGAGGGCAGTACTTC. The encoded protein is CASSLMGAGRGQYF. The full variable domain, its missing parts supplied by reference TRBV7-2 and TRBJ2-7, is GAGVSQSPSNKVTEKGKDVELRCDPISGHTALYWYRQSLGQGLEFLIYFQGNSAPDKSGLPSDRFSAERTGGSVSTLTIQRTQQEDSAVYLCASSLMGAGRGQYFGPGTRLTVT.

This chain connects TRBV28 to TRBJ1-1; D gene unclear. With 8 bases removed from V and 5 bases from J, the gap between germline ends came to 15 bases. From germline, CDR1 is MDHEN and CDR2 SYDVKM. There are 13 residues in the CDR3. In nucleotides, the CDR3 is TGTGCCAGCGGGTCAAGTTATGGGACTGAAGCTTTCTTT. Residues: CASGSSYGTEAFF.

V is TRBV5-1 and J is TRBJ2-3, with D perhaps given as TRBD1 or TRBD2 (6 bases each). CDR1 is SGHRS, CDR2 YFSETQ, per germline. This CDR3 has 15 amino acids. The V and J ends lost 4 bases and 5 bases respectively, with 17 bases between them. The CDR3 region has the DNA TGCGCCAGCAGCGCCCGTGGGGGGCGGGTAGATACGCAGTATTTT. This translates into CASSARGGRVDTQYF.

The V gene is TRBV28, the J gene TRBJ2-1; 8 bases line up with TRBD2. The CDR3 extends over 15 amino acids. V gave up 6 bases and J gave up 8 bases; unmatched junction bases: 12. From germline, CDR1 is MDHEN and CDR2 SYDVKM. The CDR3 protein is CASSLSGSLGDEQFF. CDR3 coding DNA: TGTGCCAGCAGCCTCAGCGGGAGTCTCGGGGATGAGCAGTTCTTC.

The chain has TRBV6-6 and TRBJ2-1, with TRBD1 as a possible D gene (5 bases). Germline V lookup: CDR1 MNHNY, CDR2 SVGAGI (reference sequence). V lost 5 bases, J lost 5 bases, and 13 bases lay in between. The CDR3 is 14 residues long. This CDR3 reads CASSTQGRNNEQFF. The CDR3 DNA reads TGTGCCAGCAGTACCCAGGGCAGAAACAATGAGCAGTTCTTC.

The rearrangement links TRBV19 to TRBJ2-2; possibly TRBD2 for D (6 bases). The V gene lost 5 bases and the J gene lost 1 base, with 20 bases spanning the gap. This CDR3 is 18 amino acids long. Germline lookup yields CDR1 LNHDA and CDR2 SQIVND (reference sequence). In nucleotides, the CDR3 is TGTGCCAGTAGTCGCCCCCGGGCGGGACGGAGGAACACCGGGGAGCTGTTTTTT. It is translated as CASSRPRAGRRNTGELFF. The variable domain in full, with the rest retrieved from reference TRBV19 and TRBJ2-2, is DGGITQSPKYLFRKEGQNVTLSCEQNLNHDAMYWYRQDPGQGLRLIYYSQIVNDFQKGDIAEGYSVSREKKESFPLTVTSAQKNPTAFYLCASSRPRAGRRNTGELFFGEGSRLTVL.

This chain joins TRBV28 and TRBJ1-5, with TRBD1 identical over 8 bases. The germline V gene encodes CDR1 MDHEN and CDR2 SYDVKM. The length of the CDR3 is 16 residues. After removal of 3 bases from V and 2 bases from J, the junction contained 6 bases not matched to a gene. CDR3 in amino acids: CASSLGLQGGNQPQHF. In nucleotides, the CDR3 is TGTGCCAGCAGTTTGGGATTACAGGGGGGCAATCAGCCCCAGCATTTT.

The chain combines TRBV7-9 with TRBJ1-1; TRBD1 is a possible D gene (5 bases). CDR1 SEHNR and CDR2 FQNEAQ come from the germline V gene (reference sequence). V gave up 5 bases and J gave up 6 bases, with 19 bases separating them. This CDR3 region has 15 residues. This CDR3 reads CASSRDPPGRAEAFF. The CDR3 DNA is TGTGCCAGCAGCCGGGACCCACCAGGGAGGGCTGAAGCTTTCTTT.

This chain joins TRBV4-2 and TRBJ1-5, with 9 bases matching TRBD1. Germline V CDR1 and CDR2: LGHNA, YNFKEQ. After removal of 3 bases from V and 5 bases from J, the junction contained 5 bases not matched to a gene. The CDR3 runs 15 residues. The CDR3 spells CASSQVDRGDQPQHF. CDR3 nucleotide sequence: TGTGCCAGCAGCCAGGTCGACAGGGGGGATCAGCCCCAGCATTTT.

On this clone: One end of the junction fails to match germline, which may point to a read error. The chain recombines TRBV7-8 with TRBJ2-7; 7 bases fit TRBD2. CDR3 length: 12 residues. From germline, CDR1 is SGHVS and CDR2 FQNEAQ. As DNA, the CDR3 is TGTGCCAGCAGCTCGGGGGGACTTGTCGGGCACTTC. This gives the protein CASSSGGLVGHF.

The rearrangement uses TRBV29-1 and TRBJ2-3; 14 bases map to TRBD2. The CDR3 length is 14 residues. J gave up 3 bases and V 8 bases, and 4 bases lay outside the gene matches. CDR1 is SQVTM and CDR2 is ANQGSEA in the germline V gene. CDR3 DNA sequence: TGCAGCCTTAGACTAGCGGGGGGGACAGATACGCAGTATTTT. It specifies CSLRLAGGTDTQYF.

The genes are TRBV7-8 and TRBJ2-5, with D unclear. This CDR3 spans 14 amino acids. Trimming stripped 1 base from V and 5 bases from J, with 11 bases between. Germline V lookup: CDR1 SGHVS, CDR2 FQNEAQ. CDR3 residues: CASSLGSIGETQYF. In nucleotides, the CDR3 is TGTGCCAGCAGCTTAGGGTCTATAGGGGAGACCCAGTACTTC. Based on the CDR3 plus reference TRBV7-8 and TRBJ2-5, the full variable domain is GAGVSQSPRYKVAKRGQDVALRCDPISGHVSLFWYQQALGQGPEFLTYFQNEAQLDKSGLPSDRFFAERPEGSVSTLKIQRTQQEDSAVYLCASSLGSIGETQYFGPGTRLLVL.

In this sample, this clone turned up once. The chain has TRBV28 and TRBJ1-2; the match to TRBD1 covers 8 bases. CDR3 length: 15 amino acids. CDR1 and CDR2 from the germline V gene are MDHEN and SYDVKM. Unmatched junction bases numbered 5, after V lost 1 base and J lost 4 bases. Here the CDR3 DNA reads TGTGCCAGCAGTTTATCAGGGGGCGCCCTCTATGGCTACACCTTC. Its protein is CASSLSGGALYGYTF.

The chain couples TRBV4-2 to TRBJ1-5, with D perhaps TRBD1 (6 bases). CDR1 is LGHNA, CDR2 YNFKEQ, per germline. The CDR3 length is 17 residues. Trimming took 0 bases from V and 5 from J, leaving 17 bases between them. The CDR3 reads CASSQDIVQGVYQPQHF. CDR3 nucleotides: TGTGCCAGCAGCCAAGATATAGTACAGGGAGTTTATCAGCCCCAGCATTTT.

The chain recombines TRBV6-5 with TRBJ2-1, with 7 bases lining up with TRBD1. V shed 6 bases and J 0 bases; nucleotides not matched to a gene: 5. This CDR3 contains 15 residues. CDR1 MNHEY and CDR2 SVGAGI come from the germline V gene. CDR3 protein: CASSLDRISYNEQFF. CDR3 nucleotides: TGTGCCAGCAGCCTGGACAGGATCTCCTACAATGAGCAGTTCTTC.

The chain joins TRBV10-2 to TRBJ2-1, with 11 bases aligning to TRBD1. The V and J ends lost 8 bases and 8 bases, in that order; junction bases with no gene match: 5. Germline V gives CDR1 WSHSY, CDR2 SAAADI. This CDR3 comprises 13 residues. As DNA, the CDR3 is TGCGCCAGCGGCCGGGACAGGGGGGATGAGCAGTTCTTC. This gives the protein CASGRDRGDEQFF.